This is a list of T cell receptor beta chains from one sample in a study of OX40 agonist ivuxolimab in advanced cancers. The method was immunoSEQ multiplex PCR; TCRdb's version includes in-frame clones alone and lacks a portion of them. The sample contains about 83,000 clones, 84% of which appear only once. The specimen was CD4+ or CD8+ T cells sorted from blood, collected in a trial of the OX40 agonist ivuxolimab. All receptors come from an adult with an advanced solid tumor such as melanoma, head and neck, liver or kidney cancer. CDR3s include the opening cysteine and the closing phenylalanine or tryptophan. D genes are given only for firm matches. A row's size may be missing; if present it is once, few, many or a size class.

CDR3	DNA	D	size	V	J
CASSLDGSRLFF	TGTGCCAGCAGCTTAGATGGTTCCAGACTGTTTTTT	-	-	TRBV11-3	TRBJ1-4
CASSQLRYGYTF	TGTGCCAGCAGTCAGCTTCGCTATGGCTACACCTTC	-	-	TRBV28	TRBJ1-2
CASSPRDLLAGDEKLFF	TGTGCCAGCAGTCCCCGGGACCTGCTGGCGGGGGATGAAAAACTGTTTTTT	-	-	TRBV28	TRBJ1-4
CASSLLQGATGELFF	TGTGCCAGCAGCTTATTACAGGGGGCCACCGGGGAGCTGTTTTTT	TRBD1	-	TRBV7-6	TRBJ2-2
CASSFRGSHLTPLHF	TGTGCCAGCAGCTTTAGGGGGTCACACCTGACACCCCTCCACTTT	-	-	TRBV7-2	TRBJ1-6
CASSPRVADGYTF	TGTGCCAGCTCACCGAGGGTCGCGGATGGCTACACCTTC	-	-	TRBV18	TRBJ1-2
CASSFSVNTEAFF	TGTGCCAGCAGCTTTTCAGTGAACACTGAAGCTTTCTTT	-	-	TRBV7-2	TRBJ1-1
CSARETDTQYF	TGCAGTGCTAGAGAAACAGATACGCAGTATTTT	-	-	TRBV20-1	TRBJ2-3
CASSPGEGGYTF	TGTGCCAGCAGTCCAGGGGAGGGAGGCTACACCTTC	-	-	TRBV28	TRBJ1-2
CATQASGYGYTF	TGTGCCACCCAAGCGTCAGGCTATGGCTACACCTTC	-	-	TRBV19	TRBJ1-2
CAISESNRETQYF	TGTGCCATCAGTGAGTCGAACCGAGAGACCCAGTACTTC	-	-	TRBV10-3	TRBJ2-5
CASSLNGVNEQFF	TGTGCCAGCAGCTTAAACGGGGTGAATGAGCAGTTCTTC	-	-	TRBV11-3	TRBJ2-1
CAWQGLLTSYGYTF	TGTGCCTGGCAGGGACTACTTACAAGCTATGGCTACACCTTC	-	few	TRBV30	TRBJ1-2
CAWSDNYGYTF	TGTGCCTGGAGCGACAACTATGGCTACACCTTC	-	-	TRBV30	TRBJ1-2
CASSIDGPGLGKQETQYF	TGTGCCAGTAGTATAGATGGTCCGGGACTAGGTAAACAAGAGACCCAGTACTTC	TRBD2	-	TRBV19	TRBJ2-5
CASRVPGGAWEQYF	TGTGCCAGCAGGGTCCCGGGTGGGGCGTGGGAGCAGTACTTC	-	once	TRBV28	TRBJ2-7
CASSVGDTRTDTQYF	TGTGCCAGCAGCGTAGGGGACACTCGCACAGATACGCAGTATTTT	-	-	TRBV9	TRBJ2-3
CASSENWAGGDYEQYF	TGTGCCAGCAGTGAAAACTGGGCGGGGGGCGACTACGAGCAGTACTTC	TRBD2	-	TRBV6-1	TRBJ2-7
CASTPGTGGYGQYF	TGCGCCAGCACCCCCGGGACAGGGGGGTACGGGCAGTACTTC	TRBD1	many	TRBV10-2	TRBJ2-7
CASVYRDQTEAFF	TGTGCCAGCGTCTACAGGGATCAAACTGAAGCTTTCTTT	-	-	TRBV28	TRBJ1-1
CAWTHAARENYGYTF	TGTGCCTGGACTCATGCCGCCAGAGAAAACTATGGCTACACCTTC	-	once	TRBV30	TRBJ1-2
CASSSAGGEFYEQYF	TGTGCCAGCAGTTCCGCGGGGGGGGAGTTCTACGAGCAGTACTTC	TRBD2	-	TRBV28	TRBJ2-7
CASSVGPSGLTDTQYF	TGTGCCAGCAGCGTAGGGCCTAGCGGGCTCACAGATACGCAGTATTTT	TRBD2	-	TRBV9	TRBJ2-3
CASRSADGYSGNTIYF	TGTGCCAGCAGGTCGGCGGACGGCTACTCTGGAAACACCATATATTTT	-	once	TRBV11-2	TRBJ1-3
CASSRERGGVGTDTQYF	TGTGCCAGTAGCCGAGAGCGGGGGGGCGTTGGGACAGATACGCAGTATTTT	TRBD2	-	TRBV19	TRBJ2-3
CSAQGGNAGANVLTF	TGCAGCGCCCAGGGGGGAAACGCTGGGGCCAACGTCCTGACTTTC	-	-	TRBV29-1	TRBJ2-6
CASRQGIYEQYF	TGTGCCTCCCGACAGGGTATTTACGAGCAGTACTTC	TRBD1	-	TRBV30	TRBJ2-7
CASSEYAARIRTEAFF	TGTGCCAGCAGTGAATACGCGGCGAGAATAAGGACTGAAGCTTTCTTT	-	-	TRBV6-1	TRBJ1-1
CASSLEHSGANVLTF	TGCGCCAGCAGCTTGGAACACTCTGGGGCCAACGTCCTGACTTTC	-	-	TRBV5-1	TRBJ2-6
CASSGGLETQYF	TGTGCCAGCAGTGGAGGGTTGGAGACCCAGTACTTC	-	-	TRBV28	TRBJ2-5
CASSLQGGVTEAFF	TGCGCCAGCAGCTTGCAGGGAGGGGTCACTGAAGCTTTCTTT	-	once	TRBV5-1	TRBJ1-1
CASNPGDYPTEEQFF	TGCGCCAGCAACCCCGGGGACTACCCCACCGAAGAGCAGTTCTTC	TRBD2	-	TRBV5-1	TRBJ2-1
CASSLAATNTEAFF	TGTGCCAGCAGCTTAGCCGCGACGAACACTGAAGCTTTCTTT	-	few	TRBV7-2	TRBJ1-1
CASSRGALVNTEAFF	TGTGCCAGCAGCCGGGGGGCCCTTGTGAACACTGAAGCTTTCTTT	-	-	TRBV28	TRBJ1-1
CASSPDLPGVYGYTF	TGTGCCAGCTCACCGGACCTTCCGGGTGTCTATGGCTACACCTTC	-	once	TRBV18	TRBJ1-2
CSVWGTGGSYEQYF	TGCAGCGTCTGGGGGACAGGGGGCTCCTACGAGCAGTACTTC	TRBD1	-	TRBV29-1	TRBJ2-7
CATSRDRQYNQPQHF	TGTGCCACCAGCAGAGATCGACAGTACAATCAGCCCCAGCATTTT	-	-	TRBV15	TRBJ1-5